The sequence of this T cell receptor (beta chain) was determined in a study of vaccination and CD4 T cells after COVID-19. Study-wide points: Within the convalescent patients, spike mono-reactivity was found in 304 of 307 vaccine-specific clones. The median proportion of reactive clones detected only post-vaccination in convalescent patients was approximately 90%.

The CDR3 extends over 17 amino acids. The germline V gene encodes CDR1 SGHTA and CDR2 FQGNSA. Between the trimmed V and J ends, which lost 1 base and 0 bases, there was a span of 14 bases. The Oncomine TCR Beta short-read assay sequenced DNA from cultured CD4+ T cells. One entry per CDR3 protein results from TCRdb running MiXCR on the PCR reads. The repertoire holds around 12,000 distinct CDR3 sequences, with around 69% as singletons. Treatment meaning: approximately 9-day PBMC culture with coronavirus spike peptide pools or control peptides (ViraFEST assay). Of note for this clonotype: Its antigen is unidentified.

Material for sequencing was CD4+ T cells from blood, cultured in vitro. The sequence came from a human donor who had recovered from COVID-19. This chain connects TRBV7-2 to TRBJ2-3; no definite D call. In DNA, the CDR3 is TGTGCCAGCAGCTTAGGCGCCAGCCGGGCCAGCACAGATACGCAGTATTTT. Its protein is CASSLGASRASTDTQYF.